This TCR beta chain was observed in a study of blood T cell repertoires in COVID-19. Study in general: Spain, Italy and the United States supplied samples that represented acute and convalescent COVID-19. Sources were T cells, B-cell-depleted T cells, or PBMCs; the material itself was cDNA or gDNA.

Authors' analysis steps: Amplification with reference gene primers provided the estimates of nucleated cell counts. The data were produced by immunoSEQ multiplex PCR, yet TCRdb's version contains in-frame clones alone and is incomplete. V, J and clone size derive from that table, while D and trimming were established from the DNA sequence. The sample yields 150,000 to 200,000 clones, 70% to 90% seen once. Specimen: peripheral blood. The source of this sequence is a man between 60 and 70 years old with acute or convalescent COVID-19.

The CDR3 coding sequence is TGTGCCAGCAGCTTATTTCCGGGGGGGCCCCAGCATTTT. Translation gives CASSLFPGGPQHF. The rearrangement links TRBV7-2 to TRBJ1-5; TRBD1 might be the D (5 bases). Trimming left V 2 bases short and J 9 bases short, with 11 bases between. The CDR3 consists of 13 residues. Germline V gene data show CDR1 as SGHTA and CDR2 as FQGNSA. Full variable domain (rest looked up from reference TRBV7-2 and TRBJ1-5): GAGVSQSPSNKVTEKGKDVELRCDPISGHTALYWYRQSLGQGLEFLIYFQGNSAPDKSGLPSDRFSAERTGGSVSTLTIQRTQQEDSAVYLCASSLFPGGPQHFGDGTRLSIL.